This T cell receptor (beta chain) was captured by sequencing in a study of identical twins. Findings and limits, study-wide: In beta out-of-frame sequences, the excess sharing between twins was weaker.

Looked up from germline, CDR1 is SGHAT and CDR2 is FQNNGV. The length of the CDR3 is 15 residues. Trimming stripped 5 bases from V and 1 base from J, with 11 bases between. This clonotype turned up a few times. No antigen is known for it. TCRdb processed the 5' RACE reads anew with MiXCR; each CDR3 protein has one entry. The data contain roughly 720,000 distinct CDR3 sequences, 15% to 20% of them singletons. These records were also assigned to another study, of T cells expressing NK-cell markers.

The origin of this receptor is a woman under 30 in good health. The sample taken for sequencing was PBMCs. This chain connects TRBV11-2 to TRBJ2-2; D is uncertain. CDR3 sequence: CASSRAFRNTGELFF. The CDR3 nucleotides are TGTGCCAGCAGCCGGGCCTTTCGGAACACCGGGGAGCTGTTTTTT.